This entry concerns a single T cell receptor (beta chain). Repertoires were generated with immunoSEQ multiplex PCR, while TCRdb's copy carries only in-frame clones and drops some. The sample has 55,000 to 80,000 clones; more than 60% are singletons. This sample is drawn from a study of blood T cell repertoires in COVID-19. Study in general: Nucleic acid was either cDNA or gDNA, and it came from T cells, B-cell-depleted T cells, or PBMCs.

The origin of this receptor is a woman at least 80 years old with active or convalescent COVID-19. The source material was peripheral blood.

DNA of the CDR3: TGCAGCGTTGAGAAGGGGATCAATCAGCCCCAGCATTTT. Residues: CSVEKGINQPQHF. The J gene is TRBJ1-5, the V gene TRBV29-1; D is possibly TRBD1 (5 bases). CDR1 is SQVTM and CDR2 is ANQGSEA in the germline V gene. The CDR3 is 13 amino acids. The germline V and J ends were trimmed by 3 bases and 3 bases, with 9 bases remaining between them.